This T cell receptor beta chain emerged from a study of CD8+ T cells in alopecia areata. At the level of the study: A regimen of oral tofacitinib, 5 to 10 mg twice daily, was given to treated patients.

The CDR3 is 13 residues long. Germline V CDR1 and CDR2: SQVTM, ANQGSEA. Treatment: oral pan-JAK inhibitor, 5-10 mg twice daily. Reverse transcribed after extraction, RNA yielded cDNA as the sequencing template. Sequenced by immunoSEQ multiplex PCR; TCRdb stores in-frame clones only, minus some. The sample consists of 80,000 to 100,000 clones, around 40% of them appearing once. Sequences were derived from CD8+ T cells sorted from blood, sampled at week 24, from a patient treated with tofacitinib. This sequence was found in a human donor with alopecia areata. The chain uses TRBV29-1 and TRBJ2-5; 8 bases agree with TRBD1. The J call may not be correct, given that the DNA end is closer to TRBJ2-7. The CDR3 DNA sequence: TGCAGCGTTGGTACAGGGGGCTCCTACGAGCAGTACTTC. Encoded protein: CSVGTGGSYEQYF.